This T cell receptor beta chain was identified during a study of blood T cell repertoires in COVID-19 (dated by TCRdb to the early 2020s). Notes on the research overall: Collaborator samples came from the United States, Italy and Spain and covered acute and convalescent phases of COVID-19. The material from the prospective study consisted of cDNA or gDNA derived from T cells, B-cell-depleted T cells, or PBMCs. Subjects who had been exposed to COVID-19, were actively infected with it, or had recovered from it provided the deeply sampled blood TCRbeta repertoires that made up the dataset. A freely available public database, intended as a resource for researchers studying the immune response to SARS-CoV-2, is where the repertoires were released. Samples were obtained from the ongoing ImmuneRACE study (first 160 participants) and from roughly 1,300 subjects provided by 6 global collaborators. Sample metadata almost always included a de-identified subject ID, COVID-19 status, age in years and sex. Where available, HLA class I and class II types were obtained from metadata supplied by the sample provider rather than from assay-based typing.

The immunoSEQ Assay, a bias-controlled multiplex PCR, was used to amplify TCRbeta CDR3 regions from genomic DNA. As for how the authors treated the data: The number of nucleated cells in each sample was estimated from the amplification of reference gene primers within the assay. To quantify the absolute abundance of each unique TCRbeta CDR3 rearrangement, sequence reads were collapsed and filtered. For each sample, productive Simpson clonality was calculated as the square root of Simpson's diversity index across productive rearrangements. Sourced from immuneACCESS, this table was stored by TCRdb with only in-frame sequences that have V and J called. A share of the clones is absent; for the studies checked, an unresolved V gene accounts for under half, and the remainder has no known explanation. For V, J and clone size, that table is used; D and trimming come from the DNA. The sample includes 200,000 to 300,000 clones, with about 86% observed a single time. The top ten clonotypes cover just over 3% of the sample.

Taken from cysteine to phenylalanine, the CDR3 has 16 residues. Left in the record is the CDR3 DNA by itself, 48 bases read in frame from the first base. Clipping removes 3 bases from V and 5 bases from J, with 14 as the unmatched junction base count. CDR1 and CDR2, per the germline V gene (reference sequence), are GTSNPN and SVGIG. Turning to this clone: Its antigen has not been determined. No per-base quality is available; no much larger clone lies one base away.

Another Seattle source contributed samples from volunteer blood donors who had recovered from COVID-19. Each collaborating institution followed its own protocols to collect whole blood in K2EDTA tubes. For TCRbeta analysis, collaborators shipped samples in one of three forms: frozen whole blood, isolated PBMCs, or DNA extracted from either of those sample types. General findings and caveats noted by the study authors: The amount of clinical and demographic metadata varied by source and participant and was provided uncurated.

The chain joins TRBV30 to TRBJ1-1; TRBD1 matches 8 bases in the middle. Sequencing was done on a sample of peripheral blood. The source is a woman aged 25 to 45 who had recovered from COVID-19. In nucleotide form, the sequence is TGTGCCTGGAGCCCCCCGGACGGACAGGGTAGAACTGAAGCTTTCTTT. Translated, it reads CAWSPPDGQGRTEAFF.